This T cell receptor (beta chain) was found in a study of vaccination and CD4 T cells after COVID-19. The study's findings and limits: In convalescent patients, a median around 87% of post-vaccine SARS-CoV-2-reactive clones appeared only after vaccination.

Treatment reported: approximately 11-day PBMC culture with coronavirus spike peptide pools or control peptides (ViraFEST assay). Concerning this clonotype: Antigen specificity is unknown.

The study sequenced cultured CD4+ T cell DNA using the Oncomine TCR Beta short-read assay. TCRdb used MiXCR to reprocess the PCR reads, holding one entry per CDR3 protein. Altogether 15,000 to 20,000 distinct CDR3 sequences are present, 40% to 55% being singletons, with the ten largest covering approximately 12%. This CDR3 comprises 16 residues. The germline V gene encodes CDR1 MNHEY and CDR2 SVGEGT. Trimming cost V 6 bases and J 7 bases; bases outside gene matches: 11. Sequencing was done on a sample of CD4+ T cells from blood, cultured in vitro. The rearrangement joins TRBV6-2 or TRBV6-3 to TRBJ2-1, with 11 bases that match TRBD2. This sequence was found in a human donor who had recovered from COVID-19. CDR3 bases: TGTGCCAGCAGCCCCACTAGCGGGAGATCGGGAAATGAGCAGTTCTTC. This gives the protein CASSPTSGRSGNEQFF.